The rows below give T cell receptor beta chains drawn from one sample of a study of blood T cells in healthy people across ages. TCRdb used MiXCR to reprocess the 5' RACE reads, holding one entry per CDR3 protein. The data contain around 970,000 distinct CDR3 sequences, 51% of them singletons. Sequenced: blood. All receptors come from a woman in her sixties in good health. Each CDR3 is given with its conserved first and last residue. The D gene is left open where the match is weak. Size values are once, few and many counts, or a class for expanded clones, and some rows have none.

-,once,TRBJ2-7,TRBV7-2,CASSQTVRSSYEQYF,TGTGCCAGCAGCCAGACAGTTAGGAGCTCCTACGAGCAGTACTTC
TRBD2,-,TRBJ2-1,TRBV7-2,CASSSSTSGRASEQFF,TGTGCCAGCAGCTCTTCGACTAGCGGGAGGGCCAGTGAGCAGTTCTTC
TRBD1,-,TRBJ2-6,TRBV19,CASNRGTGVSGANVLTF,TGTGCCAGTAATAGAGGGACAGGGGTATCTGGGGCCAACGTCCTGACTTTC
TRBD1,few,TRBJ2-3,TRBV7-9,CASSLDGTGTDTQYF,TGTGCCAGTAGCCTAGACGGGACAGGCACAGATACGCAGTATTTT
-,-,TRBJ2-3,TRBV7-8,CASRFTAASTDTQYF,TGTGCCAGCAGGTTCACGGCAGCTAGCACAGATACGCAGTATTTT
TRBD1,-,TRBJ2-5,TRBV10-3,CAIQDRGDGEQYF,TGTGCCATCCAAGACAGGGGTGACGGGGAGCAGTACTTC
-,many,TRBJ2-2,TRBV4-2,CASSRERNTGELFF,TGTGCCAGCAGCCGGGAGCGGAACACCGGGGAGCTGTTTTTT
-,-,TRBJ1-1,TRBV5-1,CASSWTAMNTEAFF,TGCGCCAGCAGCTGGACGGCCATGAACACTGAAGCTTTCTTT
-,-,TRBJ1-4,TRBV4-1,CANSHSADEKLFF,TGCGCCAACAGCCATTCCGCGGATGAAAAACTGTTTTTT
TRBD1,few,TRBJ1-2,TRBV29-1,CSVVEQGALNYGYTF,TGCAGCGTCGTTGAACAGGGGGCCCTTAACTATGGCTACACCTTC
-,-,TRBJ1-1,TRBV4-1,CASSQLWTANTEAFF,TGCGCCAGCAGCCAACTTTGGACAGCCAACACTGAAGCTTTCTTT
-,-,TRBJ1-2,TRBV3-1,CASSQAHRGGYTF,TGTGCCAGCAGCCAAGCCCACAGAGGGGGCTACACCTTC
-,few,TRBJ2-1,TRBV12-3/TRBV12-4,CASSPRAENYNEQFF,TGTGCCAGCAGTCCCAGGGCAGAAAACTACAATGAGCAGTTCTTC
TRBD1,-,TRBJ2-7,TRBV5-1,CASSPQLGTVGIEQYF,TGCGCCAGCAGCCCGCAACTCGGGACAGTGGGCATCGAGCAGTACTTC
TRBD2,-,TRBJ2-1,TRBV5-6,CASSFWTSGYNEQFF,TGTGCCAGCAGCTTCTGGACTAGCGGGTACAATGAGCAGTTCTTC
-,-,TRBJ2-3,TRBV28,CASSGPRGGRGGDTQYF,TGTGCCAGCAGCGGGCCGCGCGGCGGGAGAGGGGGAGATACGCAGTATTTT
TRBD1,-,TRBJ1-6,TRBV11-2,CASSPGTGGAPLHF,TGTGCCAGCAGCCCAGGGACAGGGGGAGCACCCCTCCACTTT
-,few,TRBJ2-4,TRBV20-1,CSASDPRKSVQYF,TGCAGTGCTTCCGATCCCCGGAAATCGGTTCAGTACTTC
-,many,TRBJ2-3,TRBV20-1,CSARGLTSTDTQYF,TGCAGTGCTAGGGGACTGACTAGCACAGATACGCAGTATTTT
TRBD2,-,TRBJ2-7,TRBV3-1,CASSQVPSGMRDEQYF,TGTGCCAGCAGCCAAGTCCCTAGCGGGATGAGGGACGAGCAGTACTTC
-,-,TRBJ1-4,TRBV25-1,CASSELREREKLFF,TGTGCCAGCAGTGAATTAAGGGAGCGTGAAAAACTGTTTTTT